This section outlines one T cell receptor beta chain sequence together with its context. Its cognate antigen is unknown. TCRdb re-called the 5' RACE reads with MiXCR, one entry per CDR3 protein. The table has just over 500,000 distinct CDR3 sequences, around 20% seen once. The data stem from a study of identical twins. Study-level findings and limits: Twin-shared out-of-frame alpha sequences were enriched for low generation probability.

These data were also reused for a study on T cells expressing NK-cell markers. Turning to that study: The authors applied an anti-gamma-delta TCR antibody in several experiments, and it restricted sorting to alpha-beta TCR T cells.

The sequence derives from a woman aged 18-29 years in good health. The sequencing input was CD4+ T cells sorted from blood.

The CDR3 is CASGPDTTSNQPQHF. In DNA form, the CDR3 reads TGTGCCAGCGGCCCGGACACCACTAGCAATCAGCCCCAGCATTTT. The chain joins TRBV6-1 to TRBJ1-5; the D gene is possibly TRBD1 (5 bases). V dropped 8 bases and J dropped 0 bases, with 14 bases sitting between them. This CDR3 is built from 15 residues. Germline V gene sequence: CDR1 MNHNS, CDR2 SASEGT.